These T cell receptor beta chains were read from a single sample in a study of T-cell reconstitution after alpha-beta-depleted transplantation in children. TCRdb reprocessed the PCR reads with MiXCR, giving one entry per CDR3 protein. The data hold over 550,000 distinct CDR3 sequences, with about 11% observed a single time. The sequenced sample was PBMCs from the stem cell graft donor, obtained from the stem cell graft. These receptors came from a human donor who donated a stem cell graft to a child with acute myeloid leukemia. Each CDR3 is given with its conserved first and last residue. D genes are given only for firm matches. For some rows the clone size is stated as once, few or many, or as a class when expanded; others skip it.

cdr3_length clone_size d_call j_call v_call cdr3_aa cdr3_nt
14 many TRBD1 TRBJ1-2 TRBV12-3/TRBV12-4 CASSLGTANYGYTF TGTGCCAGCAGTCTCGGGACAGCAAACTATGGCTACACCTTC
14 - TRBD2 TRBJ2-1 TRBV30 CAWSGGGRGDEQFF TGTGCCTGGAGCGGCGGCGGGAGGGGCGATGAGCAGTTCTTC
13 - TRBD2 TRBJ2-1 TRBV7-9 CASSSTGGDEQFF TGTGCCAGCAGCTCGACGGGGGGGGATGAGCAGTTCTTC
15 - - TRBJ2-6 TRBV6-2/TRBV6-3 CASSYGGAGANVLTF TGTGCCAGCAGTTACGGAGGGGCCGGGGCCAACGTCCTGACTTTC
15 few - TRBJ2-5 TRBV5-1 CASSFGDGRQETQYF TGCGCCAGCAGCTTTGGTGACGGAAGGCAAGAGACCCAGTACTTC
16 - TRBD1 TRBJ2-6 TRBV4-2 CASSPTGVPGANVLTF TGTGCCAGCAGTCCGACAGGGGTCCCTGGGGCCAACGTCCTGACTTTC
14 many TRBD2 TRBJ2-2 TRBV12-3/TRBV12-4 CASSPSGKGGELFF TGTGCCAGCAGCCCTAGCGGGAAGGGCGGGGAGCTGTTTTTT
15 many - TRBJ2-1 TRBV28 CASSFPGTAYNEQFF TGTGCCAGCAGTTTCCCCGGGACCGCCTACAATGAGCAGTTCTTC
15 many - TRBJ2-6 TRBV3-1 CASGNGQSGANVLTF TGTGCCAGCGGAAACGGACAGTCTGGGGCCAACGTCCTGACTTTC
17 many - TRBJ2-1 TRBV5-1 CASSLGRSDIQSNEQFF TGCGCCAGCAGCTTGGGCAGATCAGATATTCAGAGCAATGAGCAGTTCTTC
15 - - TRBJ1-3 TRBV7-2 CASSPAQGSGNTIYF TGTGCCAGCAGTCCCGCCCAGGGGTCTGGAAACACCATATATTTT
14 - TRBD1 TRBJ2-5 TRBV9 CASSVEGGQGTQYF TGTGCCAGCAGCGTAGAGGGCGGACAGGGGACCCAGTACTTC
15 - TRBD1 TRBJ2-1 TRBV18 CASSPRGQAANEQFF TGTGCCAGCTCACCTAGGGGGCAAGCGGCCAATGAGCAGTTCTTC
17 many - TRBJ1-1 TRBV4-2 CASSQDPRQAQNTEAFF TGTGCCAGCAGCCAAGACCCCCGACAGGCCCAGAACACTGAAGCTTTCTTT
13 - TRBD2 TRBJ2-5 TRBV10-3 CAIMSGRGETQYF TGTGCCATCATGAGCGGGAGGGGAGAGACCCAGTACTTC
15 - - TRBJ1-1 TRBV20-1 CSARDAGAVGTEAFF TGCAGTGCTAGAGATGCGGGGGCGGTAGGAACTGAAGCTTTCTTT